The sequence of this T cell receptor (beta chain) was determined in a study of human T cells and chemical hapten exposure. Study details: Largely, small differences in pooled library volume made per-sample TCR yields vary. Findings and caveats of the study: High-frequency TCRs, those above 1 in 1000, stayed the same after DPC sensitization.

Sample time point: pre-sensitization, week 0. Described treatment: therapeutic diphenylcyclopropenone sensitization with weekly scalp DPC. Blood sampling preceded each patch test application. Individual cDNA molecules in this library carried unique molecular identifiers. TCRdb reprocessed the RACE reads via MiXCR and lists one record per CDR3 protein. In the table there are about 300,000 distinct CDR3 sequences, over 5% of which are singletons. CDR1 SNHLY and CDR2 FYNNEI come from the germline V gene. V lost 5 bases, J lost 6 bases, and 14 bases lay in between. This CDR3 contains 14 residues. This clonotype was seen more than once but under ten times. Its antigen is not identified.

The sequence derives from a woman between 18 and 29 years old with alopecia areata. Some clones in this sample may be carry-over from other donors' samples. This sequence joins TRBV2 and TRBJ1-5; tentatively, D is TRBD1 (5 bases). The sample in question was whole blood, obtained in connection with sensitization to the hapten diphenylcyclopropenone (DPC). The CDR3 nucleotides are TGTGCCAGCAGTACAGGTGTGTTCACTCAGCCCCAGCATTTT. It encodes CASSTGVFTQPQHF.